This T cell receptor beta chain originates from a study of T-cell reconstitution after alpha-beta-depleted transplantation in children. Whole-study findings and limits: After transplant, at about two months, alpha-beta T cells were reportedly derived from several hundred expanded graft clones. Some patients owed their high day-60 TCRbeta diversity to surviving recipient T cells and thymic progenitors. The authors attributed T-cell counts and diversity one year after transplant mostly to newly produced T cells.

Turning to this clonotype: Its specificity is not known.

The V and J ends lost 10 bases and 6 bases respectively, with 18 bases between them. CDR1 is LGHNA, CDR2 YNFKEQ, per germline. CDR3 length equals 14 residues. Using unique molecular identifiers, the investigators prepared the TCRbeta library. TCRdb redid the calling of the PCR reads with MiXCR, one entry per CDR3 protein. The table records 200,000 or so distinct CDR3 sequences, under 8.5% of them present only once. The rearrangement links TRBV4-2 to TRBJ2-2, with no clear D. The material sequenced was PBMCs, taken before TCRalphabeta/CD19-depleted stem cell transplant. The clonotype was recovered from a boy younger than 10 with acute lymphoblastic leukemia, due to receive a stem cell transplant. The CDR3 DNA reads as TGTGCCATGGGCCCCGGGCGGTCAGCCGGGGAGCTGTTTTTT. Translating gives CAMGPGRSAGELFF.